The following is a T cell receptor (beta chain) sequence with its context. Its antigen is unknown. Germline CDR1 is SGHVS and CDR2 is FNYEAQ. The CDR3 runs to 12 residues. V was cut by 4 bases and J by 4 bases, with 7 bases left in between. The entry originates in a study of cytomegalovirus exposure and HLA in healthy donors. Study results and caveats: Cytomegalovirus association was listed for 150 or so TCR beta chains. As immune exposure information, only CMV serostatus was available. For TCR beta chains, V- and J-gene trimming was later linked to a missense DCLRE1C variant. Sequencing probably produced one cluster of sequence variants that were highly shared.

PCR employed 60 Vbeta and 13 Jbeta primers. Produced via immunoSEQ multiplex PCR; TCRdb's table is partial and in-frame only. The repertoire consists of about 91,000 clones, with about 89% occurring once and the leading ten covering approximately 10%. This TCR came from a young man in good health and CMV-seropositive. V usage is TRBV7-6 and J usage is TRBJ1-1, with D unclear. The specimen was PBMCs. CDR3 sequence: CASSSPSTEAFF. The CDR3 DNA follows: TGTGCCAGCAGCTCCCCGTCCACTGAAGCTTTCTTT.